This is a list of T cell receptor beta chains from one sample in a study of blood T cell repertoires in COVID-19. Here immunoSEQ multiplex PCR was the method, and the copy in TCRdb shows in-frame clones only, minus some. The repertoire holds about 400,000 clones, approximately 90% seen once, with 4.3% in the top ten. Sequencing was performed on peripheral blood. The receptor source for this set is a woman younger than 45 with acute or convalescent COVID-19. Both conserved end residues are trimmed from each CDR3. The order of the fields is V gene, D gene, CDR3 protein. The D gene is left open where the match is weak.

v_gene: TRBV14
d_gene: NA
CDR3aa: ASSQFWGEIGELF

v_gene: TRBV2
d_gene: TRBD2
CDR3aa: ASRSGGAYNEQF

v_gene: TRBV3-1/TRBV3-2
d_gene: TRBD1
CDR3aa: ASSPNRDSFTYEQY

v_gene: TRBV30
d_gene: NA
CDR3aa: AWSRGHEETQY

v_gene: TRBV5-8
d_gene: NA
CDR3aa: ASSLGQTRRQETQY

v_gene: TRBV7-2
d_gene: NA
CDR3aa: ASSSTITGLYGYT

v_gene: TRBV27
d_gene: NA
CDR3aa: ASSLLGGRNTEAF

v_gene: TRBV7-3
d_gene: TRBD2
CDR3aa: ASSSKRGREF

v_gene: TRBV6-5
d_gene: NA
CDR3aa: NGPPGTEAF

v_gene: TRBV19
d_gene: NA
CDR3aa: ASSMTGDTQY

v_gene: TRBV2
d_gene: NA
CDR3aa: ASSDSKGLNEKLF

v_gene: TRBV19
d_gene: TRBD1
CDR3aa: ASSRTGTPEAF

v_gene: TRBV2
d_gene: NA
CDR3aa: ASSWTDEAF

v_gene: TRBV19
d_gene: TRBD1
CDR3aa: ASSIRGTGGEQY

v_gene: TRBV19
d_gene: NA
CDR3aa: ASSIGTRNTDTQY

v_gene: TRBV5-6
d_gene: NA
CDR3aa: ASSFSAAAQY

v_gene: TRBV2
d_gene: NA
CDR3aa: ASSVESFETQY

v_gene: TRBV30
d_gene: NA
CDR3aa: VVWTIFSFRPEAF

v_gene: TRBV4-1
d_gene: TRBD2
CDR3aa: ASSQESSGGLGGTDTQY

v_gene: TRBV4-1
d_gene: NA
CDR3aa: ASSQEASTLNYGYT

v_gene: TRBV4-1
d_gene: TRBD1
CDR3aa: ASSGQAGEETQY

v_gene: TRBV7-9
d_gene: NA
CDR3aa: ASSLGGLSTDTQY

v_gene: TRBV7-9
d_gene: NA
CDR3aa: ASSLSRINTEAF

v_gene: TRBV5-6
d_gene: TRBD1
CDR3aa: ASSADRGRYEQY

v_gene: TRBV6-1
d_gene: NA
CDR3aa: ASSEWAVLKPQH

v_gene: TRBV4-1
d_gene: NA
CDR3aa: ASSQDKNTKYYEQY

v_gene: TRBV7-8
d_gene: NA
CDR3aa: ASSLVPQGWETQY

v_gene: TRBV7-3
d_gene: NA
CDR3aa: ASSLTAGPTESGANVLT

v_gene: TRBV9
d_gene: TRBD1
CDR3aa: ASSDGTGGRGAKLF

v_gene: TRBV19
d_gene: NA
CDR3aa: ASSILFEAF

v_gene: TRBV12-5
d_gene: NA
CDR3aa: ASGRTGSNEKLF

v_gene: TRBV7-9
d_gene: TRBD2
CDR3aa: ASSSLAGRAETQY